These 18 T cell receptor beta chains were all obtained from the same sample, sequenced in a study of identical twins. TCRdb fed the 5' RACE reads into MiXCR, producing one record per CDR3 protein. The sample has more than 600,000 distinct CDR3 sequences, approximately 18% seen once; the top ten hold around 12%. These data also formed part of another study, on T cells expressing NK-cell markers.

Specimen: PBMCs. The receptors derive from a young woman in good health.

This rearrangement joins TRBV12-3 or TRBV12-4 to TRBJ2-5; TRBD1 agrees at 7 bases. The CDR3 totals 14 residues. V dropped 3 bases and J dropped 1; count of bases not matched to a gene: 2. The CDR3 reads CASSLGQTQETQYF. The CDR3 DNA sequence: TGTGCCAGCAGTTTGGGACAGACCCAAGAGACCCAGTACTTC.

The V call is TRBV15, the J call TRBJ2-7; a possible D gene is TRBD1 (6 bases). The V gene's germline CDR1 is LNHNV and CDR2 YYDKDF (reference sequence). The CDR3 is made up of 14 amino acids. With 0 bases removed from V and 5 bases from J, the gap between germline ends came to 11 bases. The CDR3 region has the DNA TGTGCCACCAGCAGAGATCAGGGGAAGGACGAGCAGTACTTC. Amino acids: CATSRDQGKDEQYF.

The chain recombines TRBV27 with TRBJ2-2; D call uncertain. This CDR3 has 14 residues. Trimming removed 3 bases from V and 6 bases from J, with 11 bases in between. Per the germline V gene, CDR1 is MNHEY and CDR2 is SMNVEV (reference sequence). The CDR3 DNA reads TGTGCCAGCAGTTTGGCTAGTGCTTCCGGGGAGCTGTTTTTT. Amino acid sequence: CASSLASASGELFF.

Note on this clonotype: Its ends do not fully match the called genes, so a read error is possible. The V gene is TRBV5-3, the J gene TRBJ2-3, with 10 bases that match TRBD2. TRBV5-3 is given ORF status, its function remaining uncertain. The CDR3 has 16 residues. Here the CDR3 reads CASSSRTSGRTDTQYF. The CDR3 DNA follows: TGTGCCAGCAGCTCCCGGACTAGCGGCCGCACAGATACGCAGTATTTT.

This clonotype was picked up a small number of times. V usage is TRBV27 and J usage is TRBJ2-1; 12 nucleotides line up with TRBD2. CDR3 size: 14 residues. With V trimmed by 7 bases and J by 10 bases, 8 bases remained unmatched. CDR1 and CDR2 from the germline V gene are MNHEY and SMNVEV (reference sequence). The CDR3 protein is CASTSGTSGWEQFF. In DNA, the CDR3 is TGTGCCAGCACCTCCGGGACTAGCGGGTGGGAGCAGTTCTTC.

The chain employs TRBV21-1 and TRBJ2-1; the DNA was not used to check the table's D call, TRBD2. TRBV21-1 is marked as a pseudogene. This CDR3 is 15 amino acids long. The CDR3 DNA reads as TGTGCCAGCAGCAAGGGACTGGAACCCTACAATGAGCAGTTCTTC. Its translation is CASSKGLEPYNEQFF.

A few counts support this clonotype. J is TRBJ2-3 and V is TRBV9; D gene unclear. The V gene lost 3 bases and the J gene lost 6 bases, with 8 bases spanning the gap. This CDR3 comprises 12 residues. Looked up from germline, CDR1 is SGDLS and CDR2 is YYNGEE. The CDR3 sequence is CASSDRADTQYF. The DNA for the CDR3 is TGTGCCAGCAGCGATAGGGCCGATACGCAGTATTTT.

The V and J genes are TRBV10-3 and TRBJ2-3; no clear D. The CDR3 is 10 residues long. V was cut by 8 bases and J by 7 bases, with 7 bases left in between. Looked up from germline, CDR1 is ENHRY and CDR2 is SYGVKD. CDR3 residues: CAIGDYTQYF. The DNA of the CDR3 is TGTGCCATCGGCGACTATACGCAGTATTTT.

The CDR3 spells CASKGQGGSYEQYF. The CDR3 DNA follows: TGTGCCAGCAAGGGACAGGGGGGATCCTACGAGCAGTACTTC. This chain links TRBV12-3 or TRBV12-4 with TRBJ2-7; 11 positions match TRBD1. The CDR3 is made up of 14 amino acids. V was clipped by 7 bases and J by 1 base; unmatched bases: 3.

This clonotype has ten or more counts. The rearrangement links TRBV12-5 to TRBJ1-1; D is ambiguous. V lost 2 bases and J 2 bases, leaving 9 bases between the germline ends. The CDR3 extends over 14 amino acids. Germline V gene data show CDR1 as LGHNT and CDR2 as FRNRAP. In DNA, the CDR3 is TGTGCTAGTGGTTTGAACACAAGAAACACTGAAGCTTTCTTT. Translation gives CASGLNTRNTEAFF.

This clonotype was seen more than once but under ten times. The genes are TRBV12-3 or TRBV12-4 and TRBJ2-1; TRBD2 agrees at 9 bases. The length of the CDR3 is 16 residues. Trimming took 4 bases from V and 4 from J; bases not matched to a gene: 8. The CDR3: CASSYRLAARYNEQFF. CDR3 nucleotides: TGTGCCAGCAGTTATCGACTAGCGGCTAGATACAATGAGCAGTTCTTC.

Only a few counts were recorded for this clonotype. The rearrangement uses TRBV6-6 and TRBJ2-1; D is unclear. Germline V gives CDR1 MNHNY, CDR2 SVGAGI (reference sequence). V was trimmed by 6 bases and J by 2 bases, leaving 8 bases between them. This CDR3 is built from 13 residues. Written as DNA, the CDR3 is TGTGCCAGCAGGACTCAGACCTACAATGAGCAGTTCTTC. It yields the protein CASRTQTYNEQFF.

This clonotype turned up a few times. This rearrangement joins TRBV29-1 to TRBJ2-7; D is perhaps TRBD2 (6 bases). Per germline, CDR1 SQVTM and CDR2 ANQGSEA. CDR3 length equals 14 residues. Trimming removed 4 bases at V and 3 bases at J, with 16 bases between. The CDR3 is CSVVFAGRIYEQYF. CDR3 bases: TGCAGCGTTGTTTTTGCCGGGAGAATCTACGAGCAGTACTTC.

The chain is built from TRBV15 and TRBJ2-1; D uncertain. V gave up 4 bases and J gave up 8 bases, with 9 bases separating them. The germline V gene encodes CDR1 LNHNV and CDR2 YYDKDF (reference sequence). The CDR3 loop spans 12 amino acids. CDR3 bases: TGTGCCACCAGCACCCGGGCCCATGAGCAGTTCTTC. Its translation: CATSTRAHEQFF. Supplemented by reference TRBV15 and TRBJ2-1, the full variable domain reads DAMVIQNPRYQVTQFGKPVTLSCSQTLNHNVMYWYQQKSSQAPKLLFHYYDKDFNNEADTPDNFQSRRPNTSFCFLDIRSPGLGDTAMYLCATSTRAHEQFFGPGTRLTVL.

V is TRBV20-1 and J is TRBJ2-7; D is tentatively TRBD1 or TRBD2 (5 bases each). The CDR3 is 15 amino acids. CDR1 and CDR2 (germline): DFQATT, SNEGSKA (reference sequence). The V and J ends lost 1 base and 3 bases respectively, with 16 bases between them. The CDR3 DNA reads as TGCAGTGCTAGAGTTGGGCCGGGGACCAGCTACGAGCAGTACTTC. Translating gives CSARVGPGTSYEQYF.

This clonotype occurred many times. This rearrangement joins TRBV6-6 to TRBJ1-5; the D gene is possibly TRBD1 (5 bases). Trimming left V 5 bases short and J 6 bases short, with 8 bases between. From germline, CDR1 is MNHNY and CDR2 SVGAGI (reference sequence). The CDR3 is made up of 12 amino acids. As DNA, the CDR3 is TGTGCCAGCAGTCAGGGTCCTCAGCCCCAGCATTTT. This sequence encodes CASSQGPQPQHF.

This clonotype was found a few times. The genes are TRBV12-3 or TRBV12-4 and TRBJ2-5; the match to TRBD2 covers 8 bases. The CDR3 consists of 14 residues. V gave up 5 bases and J gave up 7 bases; unmatched junction bases: 9. In DNA, the CDR3 is TGTGCCAGCAGTCCCGGGACTAGGGACGGGACCCAGTACTTC. This gives the protein CASSPGTRDGTQYF.

This clonotype has only a few counts. The V call is TRBV24-1, the J call TRBJ2-3; unclear D gene. V lost 4 bases and J 2 bases, leaving 6 bases between the germline ends. This CDR3 is built from 13 residues. The germline V gene has CDR1 KGHDR and CDR2 SFDVKD. This CDR3 reads CATSEPNTDTQYF. The CDR3 DNA is TGTGCCACCAGTGAACCAAACACAGATACGCAGTATTTT.